Below, 5 T cell receptor beta chains from the same sample are listed, as sequenced in a study of cytomegalovirus exposure and HLA in healthy donors. 13 Jbeta primers and 60 Vbeta primers were used for the PCR. Only in-frame clones appear in the TCRdb table, and some are missing; sequencing was by immunoSEQ multiplex PCR. The profile covers around 150,000 clones, with approximately 57% appearing a single time and around 1.9% taken by the ten largest. Material for sequencing was PBMCs. All receptors come from a male donor in good health and CMV-seronegative.

V and J are TRBV5-4 and TRBJ1-1; D call uncertain. CDR1 and CDR2 from the germline V gene are SGHNT and YYREEE (reference sequence). The CDR3 sequence is 13 residues long. Trimming left V 3 bases short and J 4 bases short, with 10 bases between. This CDR3 is CASSWEVSTEAFF. DNA of the CDR3: TGTGCCAGCAGCTGGGAGGTGAGCACTGAAGCTTTCTTT.

The gene calls are TRBV7-2 and TRBJ1-6, with TRBD1 as a possible D gene (5 bases). There are 14 residues in the CDR3. Germline values: CDR1 SGHTA, CDR2 FQGNSA. V was shortened by 6 bases and J by 11 bases, with 17 bases between the two germline ends. CDR3 DNA sequence: TGTGCCAGCAGGCCCGCAGGGTTTAGTGCACCCCTCCACTTT. Translating it yields CASRPAGFSAPLHF.

A few counts support this clone. The genes are TRBV5-1 and TRBJ2-3; TRBD1 matches 8 bases. This CDR3 has 12 amino acids. Losses at the gene ends were 5 bases for V and 5 bases for J; bases not matched to a gene: 1. Germline CDR1 is SGHRS and CDR2 is YFSETQ. CDR3 DNA: TGCGCCAGCAGACAGGGGGAAGATACGCAGTATTTT. Amino acids: CASRQGEDTQYF.

V usage is TRBV6-5 and J usage is TRBJ1-3; TRBD1 aligns across 8 bases. Germline V gives CDR1 MNHEY, CDR2 SVGAGI. The CDR3 is 15 amino acids. Trimming cost V 2 bases and J 2 bases; bases outside gene matches: 2. This chain's CDR3 is CASSYLQGAGNTIYF. The DNA of the CDR3 is TGTGCCAGCAGTTACCTACAGGGGGCTGGAAACACCATATATTTT.

The J gene is TRBJ2-1, the V gene TRBV7-2; 8 positions match TRBD2. V was pared by 4 bases and J by 7 bases, with 9 bases of the junction left unmatched. This CDR3 region has 15 residues. Germline-derived CDR1 and CDR2 are SGHTA and FQGNSA. The CDR3 is CASSSPGLEINEQFF. The CDR3 region has the DNA TGTGCCAGCAGCTCCCCGGGACTAGAAATAAATGAGCAGTTCTTC.